This T cell receptor beta chain was sequenced during a study of cytotoxic CD8 clonotypes in ibrutinib-treated CLL. Study in general: Sequenced samples delivered averages of around 250,000 productive templates and tens of thousands of productive rearrangements.

Study conclusions and caveats: The public clonotypes identified were infrequent and showed contraction or stability on treatment.

Data came from immunoSEQ multiplex PCR; TCRdb stores just in-frame clones and leaves some out. Here the sample spans fewer than 25,000 clones, around 79% being singletons. This CDR3 is 14 amino acids long. V trimming: 1 base; J trimming: 4 bases; junction bases outside the gene matches: 1. The V gene's germline CDR1 is SGDLS and CDR2 YYNGEE. In the case of this clone: Antigen unknown.

The chain recombines TRBV9 with TRBJ1-5; 8 bases agree with TRBD1. The sequencing here drew on PBMCs, taken before ibrutinib treatment. This TCR derives from a human donor with chronic lymphocytic leukemia. CDR3 in amino acids: CASSVTGGNQPQHF. The CDR3 nucleotides read TGTGCCAGCAGCGTAACAGGGGGTAATCAGCCCCAGCATTTT.